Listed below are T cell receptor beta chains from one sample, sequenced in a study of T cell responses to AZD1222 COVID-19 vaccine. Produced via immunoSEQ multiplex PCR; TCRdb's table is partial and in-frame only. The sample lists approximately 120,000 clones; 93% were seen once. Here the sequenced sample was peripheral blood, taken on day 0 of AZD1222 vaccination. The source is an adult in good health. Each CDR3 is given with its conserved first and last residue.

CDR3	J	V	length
CASSLSRGHPSSYEQYF	TRBJ2-7	TRBV27	17
CASSLAHEKLFF	TRBJ1-4	TRBV7-9	12
CASSPTGPSINYGYTF	TRBJ1-2	TRBV5-1	16
CASSRGQGAIGYTF	TRBJ1-2	TRBV5-6	14
CASSLETSRTSYNEQFF	TRBJ2-1	TRBV27	17
CASTPGTGGVYGYTF	TRBJ1-2	TRBV2	15
CASLGTDNEKLFF	TRBJ1-4	TRBV2	13
CASSQVRDSVYGYTF	TRBJ1-2	TRBV3-1/TRBV3-2	15
CASSLEWDRGLRRSTEAFF	TRBJ1-1	TRBV28	19
CASSLRVGRGYTF	TRBJ1-2	TRBV5-1	13
CASRRRGWQNYGYTF	TRBJ1-2	TRBV4-1	15
CASSIGQAVAFF	TRBJ1-1	TRBV18	12
CASSVHRGGTYNEQFF	TRBJ2-1	TRBV7-9	16
CASSYHEGNTEAFF	TRBJ1-1	TRBV6-5	14
CASSYSTGHNSPLHF	TRBJ1-6	TRBV6-6	15
CASTSEGKGYGYTF	TRBJ1-2	TRBV15	14
CAIRSGGRLGNTEAFF	TRBJ1-1	TRBV10-3	16
CASSYTNRGPLHF	TRBJ1-6	TRBV6-5	13
CASSGDAGNTIYF	TRBJ1-3	TRBV5-1	13
CASSERDGTYEQYF	TRBJ2-7	TRBV10-1	14
CASSGGSSYEQYF	TRBJ2-7	TRBV6-2/TRBV6-3	13
CASRRHRGRIEKLFF	TRBJ1-4	TRBV7-7	15
CASSRPGGRWEQYF	TRBJ2-7	TRBV11-2	14
CASSPPYGYNEQFF	TRBJ2-1	TRBV18	14
CASSQDRVSQHVLGGNYGYTF	TRBJ1-2	TRBV14	21
CASLAGGRPGMSF	TRBJ2-7	TRBV2	13
CASSSGGAGKEKLFF	TRBJ1-4	TRBV4-1	15
CASSPSTGFYNEQFF	TRBJ2-1	TRBV4-1	15
CASSPHPMYEQYF	TRBJ2-7	TRBV18	13
CASTDRRMGTEAFF	TRBJ1-1	TRBV19	14
CASGGDNLTNYGYTF	TRBJ1-2	TRBV7-9	15
CASISSGNTIYF	TRBJ1-3	TRBV6-5	12
CASSDGGTSNQPQHF	TRBJ1-5	TRBV6-1	15
CASSSHRTVNTEAFF	TRBJ1-1	TRBV6-6	15
CAISGTGSNEQFF	TRBJ2-1	TRBV10-3	13
CATSRDRNSYNSPLHF	TRBJ1-6	TRBV15	16
CASSNMPLEDSPLHF	TRBJ1-6	TRBV19	15
CASSLAGKGQRYF	TRBJ2-3	TRBV7-9	13
CASSPGGALRTEAFF	TRBJ1-1	TRBV18	15
CASSMWDRGGSPLHF	TRBJ1-6	TRBV9	15